These T cell receptor beta chains were read from a single sample in a study of vaccination effects on CD4 cells after COVID-19. Profiled with immunoSEQ multiplex PCR; TCRdb holds only in-frame clones, not every one. The sample has under 50,000 clones, 60% to 80% seen once. These TCRs' antigens remain unknown. This sample comprised CD4+ T cells from PBMCs cultured without peptide, obtained before COVID-19 vaccination. These receptors came from a human donor who had a prior SARS-CoV-2 infection. CDR3s include the opening cysteine and the closing phenylalanine or tryptophan. The D gene is left open where the match is weak. Some rows have no size entry. The others give once, few or many, or a class for an expanded clone.

clone_size: NA; d_call: TRBD2; j_call: TRBJ2-1; v_call: TRBV19; cdr3_aa: CASSLQAAGAPLRSYNEQFF; cdr3_nt: TGTGCCAGTAGCCTCCAGGCAGCGGGGGCACCACTACGGTCCTACAATGAGCAGTTCTTC
clone_size: once; d_call: TRBD2; j_call: TRBJ2-7; v_call: TRBV6-5; cdr3_aa: CASQRAGPPYEQYF; cdr3_nt: TGTGCCAGCCAACGAGCGGGGCCGCCCTACGAGCAGTACTTC
clone_size: NA; d_call: NA; j_call: TRBJ2-5; v_call: TRBV7-3; cdr3_aa: CASSPTGLQETQYF; cdr3_nt: TGTGCCAGCAGCCCCACAGGGTTACAAGAGACCCAGTACTTC
clone_size: NA; d_call: NA; j_call: TRBJ2-7; v_call: TRBV7-9; cdr3_aa: CASSSPLGVVTNYEQYF; cdr3_nt: TGTGCCAGCAGCTCCCCACTGGGCGTCGTCACCAACTACGAGCAGTACTTC
clone_size: once; d_call: NA; j_call: TRBJ2-3; v_call: TRBV7-3; cdr3_aa: CASSKQPYTDTQYF; cdr3_nt: TGTGCCAGCAGCAAACAGCCGTACACAGATACGCAGTATTTT
clone_size: NA; d_call: NA; j_call: TRBJ1-5; v_call: TRBV6-5; cdr3_aa: CATRGQVDQWPQHF; cdr3_nt: TGTGCCACCCGGGGGCAGGTAGATCAATGGCCCCAGCATTTT
clone_size: NA; d_call: NA; j_call: TRBJ2-7; v_call: TRBV5-1; cdr3_aa: CASSFGQGGYEQYF; cdr3_nt: TGCGCCAGCAGCTTTGGTCAGGGTGGGTACGAGCAGTACTTC
clone_size: NA; d_call: NA; j_call: TRBJ1-1; v_call: TRBV9; cdr3_aa: CASKPQGNTEAFF; cdr3_nt: TGTGCCAGCAAACCCCAAGGGAACACTGAAGCTTTCTTT
clone_size: NA; d_call: TRBD1; j_call: TRBJ2-7; v_call: TRBV27; cdr3_aa: CASSRARQGSSYEQYF; cdr3_nt: TGTGCCAGCAGTCGGGCCCGACAGGGGAGCTCCTACGAGCAGTACTTC
clone_size: NA; d_call: TRBD1; j_call: TRBJ2-5; v_call: TRBV27; cdr3_aa: CASSLRDSQETQYF; cdr3_nt: TGTGCCAGCAGTTTACGGGACAGCCAAGAGACCCAGTACTTC
clone_size: NA; d_call: NA; j_call: TRBJ1-5; v_call: TRBV6-2/TRBV6-3; cdr3_aa: CASSDRTGVEPQHF; cdr3_nt: TGTGCCAGCAGTGACCGGACGGGGGTTGAGCCCCAGCATTTT
clone_size: few; d_call: TRBD1; j_call: TRBJ1-2; v_call: TRBV30; cdr3_aa: CAWSWDSSSYGYTF; cdr3_nt: TGTGCCTGGAGTTGGGACAGTAGTAGCTATGGCTACACCTTC
clone_size: few; d_call: NA; j_call: TRBJ2-5; v_call: TRBV5-1; cdr3_aa: CASSSTYQETQYF; cdr3_nt: TGCGCCAGCAGTTCTACGTACCAAGAGACCCAGTACTTC
clone_size: NA; d_call: TRBD2; j_call: TRBJ2-5; v_call: TRBV15; cdr3_aa: CATSGGTSGGAPQETQYF; cdr3_nt: TGTGCCACCAGCGGAGGGACTAGCGGGGGGGCCCCTCAAGAGACCCAGTACTTC
clone_size: NA; d_call: TRBD2; j_call: TRBJ2-1; v_call: TRBV30; cdr3_aa: CAWSGGSGRTGDEQFF; cdr3_nt: TGTGCCTGGAGTGGCGGTAGCGGGAGAACTGGGGATGAGCAGTTCTTC
clone_size: NA; d_call: TRBD1; j_call: TRBJ2-7; v_call: TRBV30; cdr3_aa: CACTRDSSYEQYF; cdr3_nt: TGTGCCTGCACCCGGGACAGCTCCTACGAGCAGTACTTC
clone_size: NA; d_call: NA; j_call: TRBJ1-4; v_call: TRBV11-2; cdr3_aa: CASSLELGHVNEKLFF; cdr3_nt: TGTGCCAGCAGCTTAGAGTTGGGACACGTAAATGAAAAACTGTTTTTT
clone_size: NA; d_call: TRBD1; j_call: TRBJ1-4; v_call: TRBV4-2; cdr3_aa: CASSQVWGQGATNEKLFF; cdr3_nt: TGTGCCAGCAGCCAAGTATGGGGACAGGGTGCAACTAATGAAAAACTGTTTTTT
clone_size: NA; d_call: NA; j_call: TRBJ2-3; v_call: TRBV19; cdr3_aa: CASSIQVLTDTQYF; cdr3_nt: TGTGCCAGTAGTATACAGGTTCTCACAGATACGCAGTATTTT
clone_size: NA; d_call: TRBD1; j_call: TRBJ2-1; v_call: TRBV7-2; cdr3_aa: CASSLVGQEQFF; cdr3_nt: TGTGCCAGCAGCTTAGTGGGACAGGAGCAGTTCTTC
clone_size: NA; d_call: TRBD1; j_call: TRBJ2-3; v_call: TRBV7-2; cdr3_aa: CASSLRDRGRTDTQYF; cdr3_nt: TGTGCCAGCAGCTTGCGGGACAGGGGGCGAACAGATACGCAGTATTTT
clone_size: NA; d_call: TRBD1; j_call: TRBJ1-2; v_call: TRBV18; cdr3_aa: CASSPSTGAGGYTF; cdr3_nt: TGTGCCAGCTCACCATCGACAGGGGCGGGTGGCTACACCTTC
clone_size: NA; d_call: TRBD2; j_call: TRBJ2-2; v_call: TRBV3-1/TRBV3-2; cdr3_aa: CASSPPGLELAGELFF; cdr3_nt: TGTGCCAGCAGCCCACCGGGACTAGAGTTGGCCGGGGAGCTGTTTTTT
clone_size: NA; d_call: NA; j_call: TRBJ1-2; v_call: TRBV9; cdr3_aa: CASSVGRGGLYGYTF; cdr3_nt: TGTGCCAGCAGCGTAGGTAGAGGGGGGCTCTATGGCTACACCTTC
clone_size: few; d_call: NA; j_call: TRBJ2-3; v_call: TRBV5-1; cdr3_aa: CASSTLTPDTQYF; cdr3_nt: TGCGCCAGCAGCACCTTGACGCCAGATACGCAGTATTTT
clone_size: NA; d_call: NA; j_call: TRBJ1-1; v_call: TRBV19; cdr3_aa: CASTLSPPNTEAFF; cdr3_nt: TGTGCCAGTACTTTGTCCCCCCCGAACACTGAAGCTTTCTTT
clone_size: NA; d_call: NA; j_call: TRBJ1-6; v_call: TRBV6-5; cdr3_aa: CASTDRYSPLHF; cdr3_nt: TGTGCCAGCACCGACCGGTATTCACCCCTCCACTTT
clone_size: NA; d_call: NA; j_call: TRBJ2-5; v_call: TRBV15; cdr3_aa: CATSREIRGQETQYF; cdr3_nt: TGTGCCACCAGCAGAGAGATAAGGGGCCAAGAGACCCAGTACTTC
clone_size: few; d_call: NA; j_call: TRBJ1-3; v_call: TRBV5-1; cdr3_aa: CASSLEFSGNTIYF; cdr3_nt: TGCGCCAGCAGCTTGGAATTCTCTGGAAACACCATATATTTT
clone_size: NA; d_call: NA; j_call: TRBJ2-7; v_call: TRBV5-1; cdr3_aa: CASSATTGPNEQYF; cdr3_nt: TGCGCCAGCAGCGCGACGACAGGCCCCAACGAGCAGTACTTC
clone_size: NA; d_call: NA; j_call: TRBJ2-5; v_call: TRBV9; cdr3_aa: CASTALGDSSETQYF; cdr3_nt: TGTGCCAGCACCGCCCTCGGGGACTCCTCCGAGACCCAGTACTTC
clone_size: NA; d_call: TRBD2; j_call: TRBJ2-7; v_call: TRBV3-1/TRBV3-2; cdr3_aa: CASSQTLGGRGAEYEQYF; cdr3_nt: TGTGCCAGCAGCCAAACCCTGGGGGGGAGGGGCGCGGAATACGAGCAGTACTTC
clone_size: once; d_call: NA; j_call: TRBJ1-3; v_call: TRBV9; cdr3_aa: CASSVGADYSGNTIYF; cdr3_nt: TGTGCCAGCAGCGTAGGTGCAGACTACTCTGGAAACACCATATATTTT
clone_size: NA; d_call: NA; j_call: TRBJ2-1; v_call: TRBV12-3/TRBV12-4; cdr3_aa: CASSPRDEQFF; cdr3_nt: TGTGCCAGCAGCCCCCGGGATGAGCAGTTCTTC
clone_size: NA; d_call: TRBD1; j_call: TRBJ1-2; v_call: TRBV7-2; cdr3_aa: CASSSQTGVLLNYGYTF; cdr3_nt: TGTGCCAGCAGCAGCCAGACAGGGGTGCTTTTAAACTATGGCTACACCTTC
clone_size: NA; d_call: NA; j_call: TRBJ2-5; v_call: TRBV7-3; cdr3_aa: CASSLSQQETQYF; cdr3_nt: TGTGCCAGCAGCTTAAGTCAGCAAGAGACCCAGTACTTC
clone_size: once; d_call: TRBD2; j_call: TRBJ2-5; v_call: TRBV5-6; cdr3_aa: CASSLFIAGRKETQYF; cdr3_nt: TGTGCCAGCAGCTTGTTTATAGCGGGCAGAAAAGAGACCCAGTACTTC
clone_size: NA; d_call: NA; j_call: TRBJ1-4; v_call: TRBV7-2; cdr3_aa: CASSLGGSNEKLFF; cdr3_nt: TGTGCCAGCAGCTTAGGCGGCAGTAATGAAAAACTGTTTTTT
clone_size: once; d_call: NA; j_call: TRBJ1-4; v_call: TRBV27; cdr3_aa: CAPTRQGRITTNEKLFF; cdr3_nt: TGTGCCCCCACGAGGCAGGGTAGGATAACGACTAATGAAAAACTGTTTTTT
clone_size: NA; d_call: NA; j_call: TRBJ2-2; v_call: TRBV7-9; cdr3_aa: CASSLPGRPNTGELFF; cdr3_nt: TGTGCCAGCAGCCTACCAGGGAGGCCGAACACCGGGGAGCTGTTTTTT
clone_size: NA; d_call: NA; j_call: TRBJ1-1; v_call: TRBV14; cdr3_aa: CASSPDPSPRRNTEAFF; cdr3_nt: TGTGCCAGCAGCCCTGACCCATCGCCGCGACGGAACACTGAAGCTTTCTTT
clone_size: NA; d_call: NA; j_call: TRBJ2-2; v_call: TRBV18; cdr3_aa: CASSWVQNTGELFF; cdr3_nt: TGTGCCAGCTCATGGGTCCAGAACACCGGGGAGCTGTTTTTT
clone_size: NA; d_call: NA; j_call: TRBJ2-3; v_call: TRBV7-2; cdr3_aa: CASSLGLGGGADTQYF; cdr3_nt: TGTGCCAGCAGCTTAGGGCTAGGAGGGGGCGCAGATACGCAGTATTTT
clone_size: NA; d_call: NA; j_call: TRBJ2-2; v_call: TRBV9; cdr3_aa: CASRGGDGELFF; cdr3_nt: TGTGCCAGCAGGGGGGGTGACGGGGAGCTGTTTTTT
clone_size: few; d_call: NA; j_call: TRBJ1-1; v_call: TRBV2; cdr3_aa: CASNQAGMNTEAFF; cdr3_nt: TGTGCCAGCAACCAGGCGGGCATGAACACTGAAGCTTTCTTT
clone_size: NA; d_call: TRBD2; j_call: TRBJ2-5; v_call: TRBV9; cdr3_aa: CASSDTSGGAETQYF; cdr3_nt: TGTGCCAGCAGCGATACTAGCGGGGGGGCGGAGACCCAGTACTTC
clone_size: once; d_call: TRBD2; j_call: TRBJ2-6; v_call: TRBV5-1; cdr3_aa: CASSLAKVGGAGANVLTF; cdr3_nt: TGCGCCAGCAGCTTGGCCAAGGTGGGAGGGGCTGGGGCCAACGTCCTGACTTTC
clone_size: NA; d_call: TRBD2; j_call: TRBJ2-3; v_call: TRBV9; cdr3_aa: CASNRAGGRTDTQYF; cdr3_nt: TGTGCCAGCAACCGAGCGGGGGGCCGCACAGATACGCAGTATTTT
clone_size: few; d_call: NA; j_call: TRBJ2-7; v_call: TRBV11-3; cdr3_aa: CASSLAFSYEQYF; cdr3_nt: TGTGCCAGCAGCTTAGCGTTCTCCTACGAGCAGTACTTC
clone_size: NA; d_call: NA; j_call: TRBJ1-2; v_call: TRBV21-1; cdr3_aa: CASSGRDSNYGYTF; cdr3_nt: TGTGCCAGCAGCGGCCGGGACAGTAACTATGGCTACACCTTC
clone_size: NA; d_call: TRBD1; j_call: TRBJ1-1; v_call: TRBV6-6; cdr3_aa: CASSYPRDRGDTEAFF; cdr3_nt: TGTGCCAGCAGTTACCCCAGGGACAGGGGGGACACTGAAGCTTTCTTT
clone_size: NA; d_call: NA; j_call: TRBJ2-5; v_call: TRBV3-1/TRBV3-2; cdr3_aa: CASSQDLIGSFETQYF; cdr3_nt: TGTGCCAGCAGCCAAGATCTGATTGGGTCCTTCGAGACCCAGTACTTC
clone_size: NA; d_call: TRBD1; j_call: TRBJ1-5; v_call: TRBV5-8; cdr3_aa: CASSYGTDPNQPQHF; cdr3_nt: TGTGCCAGCAGCTACGGGACAGACCCCAATCAGCCCCAGCATTTT
clone_size: NA; d_call: TRBD2; j_call: TRBJ2-1; v_call: TRBV5-3; cdr3_aa: CARSPPVFPLLAGEYNEQFF; cdr3_nt: TGTGCCAGAAGCCCCCCAGTTTTCCCTCTACTAGCGGGGGAGTACAATGAGCAGTTCTTC
clone_size: NA; d_call: NA; j_call: TRBJ2-7; v_call: TRBV3-1/TRBV3-2; cdr3_aa: CASSPGLRRYGYEQYF; cdr3_nt: TGTGCCAGCAGCCCCGGCCTCCGCAGGTATGGATACGAGCAGTACTTC
clone_size: NA; d_call: TRBD2; j_call: TRBJ2-1; v_call: TRBV11-1; cdr3_aa: CATEKGRESYNEQFF; cdr3_nt: TGTGCCACCGAGAAGGGGCGGGAGTCCTACAATGAGCAGTTCTTC
clone_size: NA; d_call: NA; j_call: TRBJ2-7; v_call: TRBV10-3; cdr3_aa: CAISESRDPRNEQYF; cdr3_nt: TGTGCCATCAGTGAGTCCAGGGACCCGCGGAACGAGCAGTACTTC
clone_size: NA; d_call: NA; j_call: TRBJ1-6; v_call: TRBV4-1; cdr3_aa: CASSQERTNSPLHF; cdr3_nt: TGCGCCAGCAGCCAAGAACGAACGAATTCACCCCTCCACTTT
clone_size: NA; d_call: NA; j_call: TRBJ1-5; v_call: TRBV12-3/TRBV12-4; cdr3_aa: CASTEDGPHQHF; cdr3_nt: TGTGCCAGCACCGAGGACGGGCCGCACCAGCATTTT